These 26 T cell receptor beta chains came from one sample sequenced in a study of Graves' ophthalmopathy and Graves' hyperthyroidism. Using RNA transcripts, the TCR beta CDR3 regions were amplified. RT-PCR was first run with HTBI primers, then multiplex PCR in a second round. Via MiXCR, TCRdb re-called the multiplex PCR reads, giving one row per CDR3 protein. The table includes about 740,000 distinct CDR3 sequences, 35% to 50% detected once. The sample taken for sequencing was peripheral blood. These receptors originate from an adult man with Graves' ophthalmopathy.

This clonotype has a handful of counts. V and J are TRBV20-1 and TRBJ2-5; 11 bases fit TRBD2. Germline CDR1 and CDR2: DFQATT and SNEGSKA (reference sequence). The J segment lost 4 bases and the V segment lost 0 bases, leaving 7 bases of the junction unmatched. This CDR3 has 16 amino acids. CDR3 region: CSARDTSGRSVETQYF. CDR3 bases: TGCAGTGCTAGAGATACTAGCGGGAGATCTGTAGAGACCCAGTACTTC.

V usage is TRBV7-9 and J usage is TRBJ1-1; D not certain. V lost 2 bases and J 6 bases, leaving 7 bases between the germline ends. CDR1 is SEHNR, CDR2 FQNEAQ, per germline (reference sequence). The CDR3 totals 12 residues. The CDR3, as DNA: TGTGCCAGCAGCTTAAATCGAGCTGAAGCTTTCTTT. As protein: CASSLNRAEAFF.

The V and J genes are TRBV7-9 and TRBJ2-2; D is undetermined. From germline, CDR1 is SEHNR and CDR2 FQNEAQ (reference sequence). This CDR3 is built from 16 residues. V lost 8 bases and J lost 1, with 17 bases in between. CDR3 DNA: TGTGCCAGCTCACCACCGAGGAGCATGAACACCGGGGAGCTGTTTTTT. Its translation is CASSPPRSMNTGELFF.

The rearrangement uses TRBV6-4 and TRBJ1-1; no firm D call. V shed 5 bases and J shed 2 bases, with 12 bases lying between them. The CDR3 is made up of 14 amino acids. Germline CDR1 and CDR2: MRHNA and SNTAGT. The CDR3 DNA reads TGTGCCAGCAGTCTTGATTTATACAACACTGAAGCTTTCTTT. The encoded protein is CASSLDLYNTEAFF.

The chain has TRBV2 and TRBJ1-1; D is ambiguous. Germline-derived CDR1 and CDR2 are SNHLY and FYNNEI. The CDR3 length is 14 residues. V shed 8 bases and J shed 0 bases, with 13 bases lying between them. The CDR3 DNA sequence: TGTGCCAGCTTGGAGGGCAGTATGAACACTGAAGCTTTCTTT. Its translation: CASLEGSMNTEAFF.

CDR3 DNA: TGTGCCAGCAGTTTGCGTCCCTGGTTTAGCGGCCAAGAGACCCAGTACTTC. This encodes CASSLRPWFSGQETQYF. The chain is built from TRBV7-9 and TRBJ2-5, with a possible D match to TRBD2 (6 bases). V gave up 6 bases and J gave up 1 base, with 21 bases separating them. Germline CDR1 SEHNR, CDR2 FQNEAQ (reference sequence). The CDR3 length is 17 residues. The full variable domain, in which reference TRBV7-9 and TRBJ2-5 provide the parts outside the CDR3, is DTGVSQNPRHKITKRGQNVTFRCDPISEHNRLYWYRQTLGQGPEFLTYFQNEAQLEKSRLLSDRFSAERPKGSFSTLEIQRTEQGDSAMYLCASSLRPWFSGQETQYFGPGTRLLVL.

The chain is built from TRBV19 and TRBJ2-7; D possibly uses TRBD1 or TRBD2 (6 bases each). The DNA end is more similar to TRBJ2-1, so the J call may be wrong. This CDR3 is built from 14 residues. In germline, CDR1 is LNHDA, CDR2 SQIVND (reference sequence). CDR3 protein: CASSIITGADEQFF. CDR3 nucleotides: TGTGCCAGTAGTATAATAACGGGGGCGGATGAGCAGTTCTTC.

The rearrangement uses TRBV5-5 and TRBJ2-7; D remains unclear. The germline V gene encodes CDR1 SGHKS and CDR2 YYEKEE (reference sequence). The ends were cut back, 2 bases at V and 6 bases at J, with 12 bases in the middle. The CDR3 consists of 13 residues. Here the CDR3 reads CASSFNPTPEQYF. CDR3 in DNA: TGTGCCAGCAGCTTTAATCCGACCCCCGAGCAGTACTTC.

A word on this clonotype: Compared with germline, one end of the junction differs, possibly owing to a read error. The chain combines TRBV9 with TRBJ1-5; TRBD1 matches 10 bases. Germline values: CDR1 SGDLS, CDR2 YYNGEE. The CDR3 totals 15 residues. The CDR3 sequence: CASSPTGTGDQPEHF. CDR3 sequence (DNA): TGTGCCAGCAGCCCCACCGGGACAGGGGATCAGCCCGAGCATTTT.

V usage is TRBV12-3 or TRBV12-4 and J usage is TRBJ2-5; 8 bases align to TRBD1. CDR3 size: 14 residues. With 7 bases clipped from V and 0 bases from J, the junction kept 4 bases outside the gene matches. The CDR3: CASTNRGNQETQYF. CDR3 in DNA: TGTGCCAGCACCAACAGGGGGAACCAAGAGACCCAGTACTTC.

Many counts were recorded for this clonotype. This chain joins TRBV2 and TRBJ1-6; possible D gene TRBD1, 6 bases. The germline V gene encodes CDR1 SNHLY and CDR2 FYNNEI. Trimming took 7 bases from V and 7 from J, leaving 11 bases between them. The CDR3 length is 13 residues. For the CDR3, the DNA is TGTGCCAGCAACCTGGACAGCAATTCACCCCTCCACTTT. This encodes CASNLDSNSPLHF.

This clonotype occurred once. As the CDR3 is not closed by the conserved phenylalanine or tryptophan, this likely results from a read error. The chain recombines TRBV19 with TRBJ1-1; D is unresolved. The CDR3 extends over 14 amino acids. V was trimmed by 6 bases and J by 0 bases, leaving 11 bases between them. Germline CDR1 is LNHDA and CDR2 is SQIVND (reference sequence). CDR3 sequence reads: CASRMGQMNTEAFL. CDR3 nucleotide sequence: TGTGCCAGTAGGATGGGCCAAATGAACACTGAAGCTTTCCTT.

The gene calls are TRBV2 and TRBJ1-1, with D possibly TRBD1 on 5 matching bases. The V gene's germline CDR1 is SNHLY and CDR2 FYNNEI. V shed 0 bases and J shed 7 bases, with 9 bases lying between them. The CDR3 is made up of 13 amino acids. CDR3 sequence reads: CASSEARGGEAFF. The CDR3 DNA sequence: TGTGCCAGCAGTGAAGCGCGGGGCGGTGAAGCTTTCTTT.

The chain is built from TRBV25-1 and TRBJ1-2; no firm D call. The germline CDR1 and CDR2 sequences are MGHDK and SYGVNS. This CDR3 is built from 13 residues. Trimming removed 3 bases from V and 4 bases from J, with 9 bases in between. CDR3: CASSDPDTYGYTF. The CDR3 nucleotides are TGTGCCAGCAGTGACCCCGACACCTATGGCTACACCTTC.

This clonotype was seen at least ten times. The chain has TRBV6-5 and TRBJ1-5, with 7 bases identical to TRBD1. This CDR3 comprises 16 residues. From germline, CDR1 is MNHEY and CDR2 SVGAGI. Unmatched junction bases numbered 5, after V lost 0 bases and J lost 3 bases. The chain's CDR3 is CASSYSWDRNNQPQHF. The CDR3 DNA reads as TGTGCCAGCAGTTACTCATGGGACAGAAACAATCAGCCCCAGCATTTT.

V usage is TRBV20-1 and J usage is TRBJ1-5, with D unclear. Germline CDR1 and CDR2: DFQATT and SNEGSKA (reference sequence). The V gene lost 6 bases and the J gene lost 11 bases, with 26 bases spanning the gap. The CDR3 is made up of 15 amino acids. CDR3 sequence reads: CSAVEAAEDQVTQHF. For the CDR3, the DNA is TGCAGTGCGGTAGAGGCGGCGGAGGATCAGGTGACCCAGCATTTT.

The sample holds a few counts of this clonotype. This sequence joins TRBV19 and TRBJ2-2; D is unresolved. Germline V CDR1 and CDR2: LNHDA, SQIVND (reference sequence). The CDR3 contains 14 residues. Trimming removed 0 bases from V and 7 bases from J, with 9 bases in between. The CDR3 nucleotides are TGTGCCAGTAGTATAGATCAAGGAAGCGGGGAGCTGTTTTTT. Encoded protein: CASSIDQGSGELFF.

This clonotype was recorded a few times. The chain couples TRBV5-4 to TRBJ2-7; maybe TRBD1 (6 bases). The CDR3 contains 13 residues. Germline values: CDR1 SGHNT, CDR2 YYREEE (reference sequence). Trimming removed 4 bases from V and 3 bases from J, with 11 bases in between. The DNA of the CDR3 is TGTGCCAGCAGCCGGGACACCGTCTACGAGCAGTACTTC. Translating gives CASSRDTVYEQYF.

The gene calls are TRBV20-1 and TRBJ2-5; possibly TRBD2 for D (7 bases). V gave up 7 bases and J gave up 2 bases, with 14 bases separating them. Germline lookup yields CDR1 DFQATT and CDR2 SNEGSKA (reference sequence). The CDR3 loop spans 13 amino acids. The CDR3 DNA sequence: TGCAGTGGGTACGGGGGGCCACAAGAGACCCAGTACTTC. Its translation: CSGYGGPQETQYF.

There are many counts of this clonotype. The rearrangement links TRBV7-7 to TRBJ2-7; tentatively, D is TRBD1 (7 bases). Trimming shortened V by 5 bases and J by 2 bases, and 19 bases separated the two germline ends. The germline CDR1 and CDR2 sequences are SSHAT and FNYEAQ (reference sequence). This CDR3 contains 16 residues. CDR3 region: CASSPGGTPNPYEQYF. The DNA for the CDR3 is TGTGCCAGCAGCCCAGGGGGGACACCTAACCCCTACGAGCAGTACTTC.

J is TRBJ2-5 and V is TRBV29-1; 8 nucleotides line up with TRBD1. Germline loops: CDR1 SQVTM, CDR2 ANQGSEA. The length of the CDR3 is 12 residues. Unmatched junction bases numbered 6, after V lost 8 bases and J lost 4 bases. The CDR3 sequence: CSQTDRGETQYF. CDR3 nucleotide sequence: TGCAGCCAAACCGACAGGGGAGAGACCCAGTACTTC.

As regards this clonotype: A read error may be the cause here, since a much bigger clone is one base away. The chain carries TRBV7-8 and TRBJ1-4; maybe TRBD1 (6 bases). The CDR3 loop spans 16 amino acids. Germline values: CDR1 SGHVS, CDR2 FQNEAQ. The CDR3 coding sequence is TGTGCCAGCAGCTTAGGGATCAGGCAGGGGAATGAAAAACTGCTTTTT. This gives the protein CASSLGIRQGNEKLLF.

J is TRBJ2-5 and V is TRBV29-1, with 13 bases lining up with TRBD2. The J segment lost 4 bases and the V segment lost 8 bases, leaving 7 bases of the junction unmatched. Germline V CDR1 and CDR2: SQVTM, ANQGSEA. The CDR3 has 14 residues. CDR3 DNA sequence: TGCAGCTTAGGACTAGCGGGAGCAGCAGAGACCCAGTACTTC. It encodes CSLGLAGAAETQYF.

The sample holds one count of this clonotype. DNA of the CDR3: TGTGCCAGCAGTCCTAACACAAACACCTACGAGCAGTACTTC. Translated: CASSPNTNTYEQYF. The chain links TRBV6-5 to TRBJ2-7; no reliable D call. Germline V CDR1 and CDR2: MNHEY, SVGAGI. CDR3 size: 14 residues. The V and J ends lost 5 bases and 2 bases respectively, with 13 bases between them.

This chain links TRBV20-1 with TRBJ1-1; 9 bases fit TRBD1. This CDR3 contains 12 residues. V dropped 5 bases and J dropped 7; count of bases not matched to a gene: 5. The germline gives CDR1 DFQATT, CDR2 SNEGSKA (reference sequence). The CDR3 protein is CSAGTGSVEAFF. The CDR3 DNA follows: TGCAGTGCTGGGACAGGGTCTGTTGAAGCTTTCTTT.

The chain couples TRBV4-1 to TRBJ2-2; D is unresolved. The V gene's germline CDR1 is MGHRA and CDR2 YSYEKL. Trimming took off 7 bases at V and 6 bases at J, with 15 bases between the two ends. CDR3 length equals 14 residues. The CDR3 DNA sequence: TGCGCCAGCACCGACCGGGCCGGACCCGGGGAGCTGTTTTTT. It encodes CASTDRAGPGELFF.